This note documents a single T cell receptor beta chain sequence. Method: immunoSEQ multiplex PCR; TCRdb's copy keeps in-frame clones and lacks some. The sample has roughly 90,000 clones, more than 80% seen once. Time point given: pretreatment peripheral blood. This entry comes from a study of PD-L1 blockade in urothelial cancer. The sample consisted of PBMCs, taken around atezolizumab (anti-PD-L1) treatment. The sequence was collected from a woman over 75 with urothelial cancer.

CDR3 region: CASSGAREKLFF. For the CDR3, the DNA is TGTGCCAGCAGCGGAGCCCGTGAAAAACTGTTTTTT. The rearrangement links TRBV2 to TRBJ1-4; D remains ambiguous. The CDR3 sequence is 12 residues long. The V gene lost 6 bases and the J gene lost 7 bases, with 9 bases spanning the gap. Germline V lookup: CDR1 SNHLY, CDR2 FYNNEI.